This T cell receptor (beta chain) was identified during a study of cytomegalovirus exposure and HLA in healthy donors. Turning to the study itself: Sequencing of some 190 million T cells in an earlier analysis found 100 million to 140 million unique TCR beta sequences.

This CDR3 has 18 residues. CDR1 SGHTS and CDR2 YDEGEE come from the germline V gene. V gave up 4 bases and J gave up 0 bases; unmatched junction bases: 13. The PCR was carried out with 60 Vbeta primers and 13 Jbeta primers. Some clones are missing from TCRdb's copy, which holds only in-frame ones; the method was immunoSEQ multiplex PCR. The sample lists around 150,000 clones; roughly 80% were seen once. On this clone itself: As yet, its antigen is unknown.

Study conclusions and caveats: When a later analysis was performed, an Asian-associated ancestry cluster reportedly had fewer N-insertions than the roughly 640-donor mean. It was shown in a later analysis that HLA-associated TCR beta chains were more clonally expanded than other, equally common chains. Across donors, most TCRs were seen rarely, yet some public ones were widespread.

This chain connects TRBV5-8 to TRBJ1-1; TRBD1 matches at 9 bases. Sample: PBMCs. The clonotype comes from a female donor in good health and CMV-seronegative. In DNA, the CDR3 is TGTGCCAGCAGCCCCCGGGACAGGGCCGAAATCATGAACACTGAAGCTTTCTTT. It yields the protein CASSPRDRAEIMNTEAFF.